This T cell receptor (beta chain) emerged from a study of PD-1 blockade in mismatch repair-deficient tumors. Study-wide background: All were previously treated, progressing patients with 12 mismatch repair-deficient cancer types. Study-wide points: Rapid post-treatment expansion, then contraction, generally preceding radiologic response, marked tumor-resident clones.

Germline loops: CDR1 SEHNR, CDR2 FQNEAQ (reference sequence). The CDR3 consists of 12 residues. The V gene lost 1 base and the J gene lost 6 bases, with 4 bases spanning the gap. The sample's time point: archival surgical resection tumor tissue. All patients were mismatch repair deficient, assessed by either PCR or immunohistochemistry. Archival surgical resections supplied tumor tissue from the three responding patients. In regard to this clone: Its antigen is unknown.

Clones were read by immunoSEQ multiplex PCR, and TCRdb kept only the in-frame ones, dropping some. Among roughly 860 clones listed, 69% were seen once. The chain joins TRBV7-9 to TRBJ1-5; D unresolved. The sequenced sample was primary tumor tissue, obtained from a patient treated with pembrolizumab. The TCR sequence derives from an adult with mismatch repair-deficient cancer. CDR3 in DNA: TGTGCCAGCAGCTTAGAGGGTCAGCCCCAGCATTTT. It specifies CASSLEGQPQHF.